This TCR beta chain was identified during a study of T cells after yellow fever vaccination. Study results and limitations: Researchers report a weaker secondary response that nonetheless peaked faster, day 5 versus 15. The CD4 compartment and the CD8 compartment contained a small share of clonotypes in common.

5'RACE template switching generated TCR cDNA, adding a universal primer site and UMIs. One entry per CDR3 protein results from TCRdb running MiXCR on the 5' RACE reads. This repertoire shows 170,000 or so distinct CDR3 sequences, 6.2% found once; its top ten account for 2.9%. About this clonotype itself: Its matching antigen is unknown.

Germline V lookup: CDR1 LGHNA, CDR2 YSLEER. The CDR3 totals 15 residues. V dropped 3 bases and J dropped 7 bases, with 18 bases sitting between them. The TCR sequence derives from a young man who received the YFV17D yellow fever vaccine. This specimen was CD4+ T cells sorted from PBMCs, taken on the day of the first yellow fever vaccination. The rearrangement uses TRBV4-3 and TRBJ1-2; D gene ambiguous. CDR3 residues: CASSQRAAGEGGYTF. The CDR3 region has the DNA TGCGCCAGCAGCCAGCGGGCTGCCGGGGAGGGTGGCTACACCTTC.